The rows below give T cell receptor beta chains drawn from one sample of a study of T cell repertoires in cytomegalovirus infection. TCRdb reprocessed the reads with MiXCR, giving one entry per CDR3 protein. The repertoire holds roughly 230,000 distinct CDR3 sequences, with 22% as singletons. The sequencing sample was made of CD8+ T cells from PBMCs. Receptor source: a human donor in good health (CMV status not recorded). Some clones in this sample may be carry-over from other donors' samples. The CDR3 runs from the conserved cysteine through the conserved F or W. A D gene is named only where the DNA matches it firmly. Clone size is given for some rows only: seen once, a few or many times, or a class if the clone is expanded.

j_gene,d_gene,v_gene,abundance,CDR3aa,CDR3nt
TRBJ2-7,TRBD1,TRBV4-2,few,CASSQESWTGDEQYF,TGTGCCAGCAGCCAAGAGAGCTGGACAGGGGACGAGCAGTACTTC
TRBJ2-3,TRBD2,TRBV15,.,CATSRGGSDTQYF,TGTGCCACCAGCAGGGGGGGGTCGGATACGCAGTATTTT
TRBJ2-1,TRBD1,TRBV7-2,.,CASSFASGTGAYNEQFF,TGTGCCAGCAGCTTCGCCTCCGGGACAGGTGCCTACAATGAGCAGTTCTTC
TRBJ2-2,.,TRBV5-5,few,CASSLFLSWTENTGELFF,TGTGCCAGCAGCTTGTTTCTGTCGTGGACAGAGAACACCGGGGAGCTGTTTTTT
TRBJ2-3,TRBD2,TRBV7-9,.,CASSSLAGPADTQYF,TGTGCCAGCAGTTCCTTAGCGGGTCCCGCAGATACGCAGTATTTT
TRBJ1-1,.,TRBV20-1,few,CSASIQEGVWTEAFF,TGCAGTGCTAGCATACAGGAAGGGGTTTGGACTGAAGCTTTCTTT
TRBJ2-5,.,TRBV20-1,few,CSARVPSIQETQYF,TGCAGTGCTAGGGTCCCATCCATCCAAGAGACCCAGTACTTC
TRBJ1-2,.,TRBV7-9,few,CASTYQAYGYTF,TGTGCCAGCACCTACCAAGCCTATGGCTACACCTTC
TRBJ1-5,.,TRBV20-1,.,CSARDRGEVNQPQHF,TGCAGTGCTAGAGATCGGGGGGAGGTCAATCAGCCCCAGCATTTT
TRBJ2-1,.,TRBV27,.,CASSSLYAEQFF,TGTGCCAGCAGTTCCCTATACGCTGAGCAGTTCTTC
TRBJ1-1,.,TRBV7-3,many,CASSFYMGTEAFF,TGTGCCAGCAGCTTTTACATGGGGACTGAAGCTTTCTTT
TRBJ2-1,TRBD2,TRBV20-1,.,CSALKRGETYNEQFF,TGCAGTGCTTTAAAGCGGGGGGAAACCTACAATGAGCAGTTCTTC
TRBJ1-4,.,TRBV6-1,many,CASSALAEKLFF,TGTGCCAGCAGCGCACTTGCTGAAAAACTGTTTTTT
TRBJ2-7,.,TRBV2,many,CASSDGPGSTRPEYF,TGTGCCAGCAGTGATGGGCCTGGCTCGACGAGGCCAGAGTACTTC
TRBJ1-2,TRBD1,TRBV29-1,.,CSVEQGGDYGYTF,TGCAGCGTTGAACAGGGGGGGGACTATGGCTACACCTTC
TRBJ2-1,TRBD2,TRBV5-4,few,CASRRLAGLDNEQFF,TGTGCCAGCAGAAGGCTAGCGGGGCTCGACAATGAGCAGTTCTTC
TRBJ1-2,.,TRBV7-9,many,CASSLGGGYGYTF,TGTGCCAGCAGCTTAGGAGGGGGCTATGGCTACACCTTC
TRBJ1-2,.,TRBV28,few,CASSFFVGDGYTF,TGTGCCAGCAGTTTTTTCGTAGGAGATGGCTACACCTTC
TRBJ1-1,.,TRBV7-9,many,CASSSYPLAMNTEAFF,TGTGCCAGCAGCTCCTATCCCCTAGCAATGAACACTGAAGCTTTCTTT
TRBJ2-1,.,TRBV4-1,many,CASSLLWGAHNEQFF,TGCGCCAGCAGCCTATTGTGGGGGGCCCACAATGAGCAGTTCTTC
TRBJ1-2,.,TRBV9,.,CASSEAMDGASNYGYTF,TGTGCCAGCAGCGAGGCAATGGACGGGGCCTCTAACTATGGCTACACCTTC
TRBJ2-1,TRBD2,TRBV20-1,few,CSAGMVGTSPHEQFF,TGCAGTGCTGGGATGGTAGGGACTAGCCCCCATGAGCAGTTCTTC
TRBJ2-2,.,TRBV29-1,.,CSVVENTGELFF,TGCAGCGTTGTGGAGAACACCGGGGAGCTGTTTTTT
TRBJ2-5,.,TRBV4-1,.,CASSHSASTGDHQETQYF,TGCGCCAGCAGCCACTCTGCTAGTACGGGGGATCATCAAGAGACCCAGTACTTC
TRBJ2-5,.,TRBV5-5,few,CASSSDISQETQYF,TGTGCCAGCAGCTCCGACATTTCCCAAGAGACCCAGTACTTC
TRBJ2-5,.,TRBV2,.,CANREGLAETQYF,TGTGCCAACAGGGAGGGTCTCGCAGAGACCCAGTACTTC
TRBJ1-3,.,TRBV2,.,CASLPPGPSGNTIYF,TGTGCCAGCCTTCCCCCCGGCCCATCTGGAAACACCATATATTTT
TRBJ1-2,.,TRBV4-3,once,CASSQEGSVYGYTF,TGCGCCAGCAGCCAAGAGGGGTCTGTTTATGGCTACACCTTC
TRBJ1-2,.,TRBV20-1,.,CSARGRQGGYTF,TGCAGTGCTAGAGGCCGCCAGGGTGGCTACACCTTC
TRBJ2-7,TRBD1,TRBV7-2,many,CASSLGTGAHEQYF,TGTGCCAGCAGCTTAGGGACAGGGGCCCACGAGCAGTACTTC
TRBJ1-4,.,TRBV25-1,.,CASSEQPNEKLFF,TGTGCCAGCAGTGAACAGCCTAATGAAAAACTGTTTTTT
TRBJ2-4,TRBD2,TRBV6-1,few,CASSGRTSGVPAKNIQYF,TGTGCCAGCAGTGGCCGGACTAGCGGGGTCCCAGCCAAAAACATTCAGTACTTC
TRBJ2-5,TRBD2,TRBV7-6,many,CASSLVSGGDRETQYF,TGTGCCAGCAGCTTAGTGAGCGGGGGGGATCGGGAGACCCAGTACTTC
TRBJ1-1,.,TRBV7-9,few,CATQLVNTEAFF,TGTGCCACACAATTGGTGAACACTGAAGCTTTCTTT
TRBJ2-3,.,TRBV28,many,CASSFLTTDTQYF,TGTGCCAGCAGTTTCCTAACCACAGATACGCAGTATTTT
TRBJ1-1,.,TRBV15,.,CATSRAQGNTEAFF,TGTGCCACCAGCAGAGCCCAGGGGAACACTGAAGCTTTCTTT
TRBJ2-1,.,TRBV7-2,few,CASSLDPTVRGSSYNEQFF,TGTGCCAGCAGCTTAGACCCAACCGTAAGGGGCAGCTCCTACAATGAGCAGTTCTTC
TRBJ1-5,TRBD1,TRBV20-1,.,CSARGGDRENQPQHF,TGCAGTGCTAGAGGGGGGGACAGGGAGAATCAGCCCCAGCATTTT
TRBJ1-1,.,TRBV4-1,few,CASSQEDSHTEAFF,TGCGCCAGCAGCCAAGAGGACAGCCACACTGAAGCTTTCTTT
TRBJ2-3,.,TRBV6-1,.,CASSEDLTGSVTDTQYF,TGTGCCAGCAGTGAAGACTTGACGGGTTCCGTCACAGATACGCAGTATTTT
TRBJ2-7,TRBD1,TRBV28,few,CASSLDRGYYEQYF,TGTGCCAGCAGTTTGGACAGGGGGTACTACGAGCAGTACTTC
TRBJ2-7,TRBD1,TRBV20-1,.,CSVQTTGQGDEQYF,TGCAGCGTGCAAACGACGGGACAGGGAGATGAGCAGTACTTC
TRBJ2-2,TRBD2,TRBV23-1,few,CASSQSEMSGGTGELFF,TGCGCCAGCAGTCAATCGGAGATGTCGGGAGGCACCGGGGAGCTGTTTTTT
TRBJ2-1,TRBD1,TRBV7-9,.,CASSVPDRGSYNEQFF,TGTGCCAGCAGCGTGCCCGACAGGGGCTCCTACAATGAGCAGTTCTTC
TRBJ1-6,.,TRBV6-1,many,CASSELETMGSPLHF,TGTGCCAGCAGTGAGCTAGAAACGATGGGTTCACCCCTCCACTTT
TRBJ2-7,TRBD1,TRBV5-6,few,CASSLRDSPYEQYF,TGTGCCAGCAGCCTCCGGGACAGCCCCTACGAGCAGTACTTC
TRBJ1-2,.,TRBV4-1,.,CASSPPWTDNYGYTF,TGCGCCAGCAGCCCCCCCTGGACGGACAATTATGGCTACACCTTC
TRBJ2-1,TRBD2,TRBV4-1,few,CASSQGLTSGGGNEQFF,TGCGCCAGCAGCCAAGGGTTGACTAGCGGGGGGGGCAATGAGCAGTTCTTC
TRBJ2-1,.,TRBV7-2,few,CASSWVGVNEQFF,TGTGCCAGCAGCTGGGTCGGGGTCAATGAGCAGTTCTTC
TRBJ1-1,.,TRBV19,few,CASSIVGLGTNTEAFF,TGTGCCAGTAGTATAGTAGGTTTGGGAACGAACACTGAAGCTTTCTTT
TRBJ2-1,.,TRBV14,.,CASSQEGGDNEQFF,TGTGCCAGCAGCCAAGAAGGGGGGGACAATGAGCAGTTCTTC
TRBJ2-1,TRBD2,TRBV28,few,CASTGGVESGGAGEQFF,TGTGCCAGCACAGGGGGTGTTGAAAGCGGGGGGGCAGGTGAGCAGTTCTTC
TRBJ2-3,TRBD2,TRBV7-2,many,CASSLPLAGGTTDTQYF,TGTGCCAGCAGCCTCCCTTTAGCGGGGGGTACGACAGATACGCAGTATTTT
TRBJ1-1,.,TRBV28,many,CASRGTLYTEAFF,TGTGCCAGCAGGGGAACATTGTATACTGAAGCTTTCTTT
TRBJ2-1,TRBD1,TRBV19,.,CASSVGQGVLNEQFF,TGTGCCAGTAGTGTTGGACAGGGGGTACTCAATGAGCAGTTCTTC
TRBJ2-2,.,TRBV7-9,few,CASSLALKGELFF,TGTGCCAGCAGCTTAGCGCTTAAAGGGGAGCTGTTTTTT